This T cell receptor beta chain was sequenced in a study of T cells expressing NK-cell markers. Notes on the study in general: A range of about 1.0-8% of CD8+ T cells consisted of dominant NKG2C+ clonotypes in a handful of donors. One observes that, in a handful of donors, these clonotypes were also the leading ones within the CD3+CD56-NKG2C+ fraction.

With regard to this clonotype: Antigen: not known.

A 5'RACE template switching approach incorporating UMIs was used to make TCR beta cDNA. TCRdb derives one entry per CDR3 protein from the 5' RACE reads, leaving out DNA. This repertoire includes 20,000 to 25,000 distinct CDR3 sequences. This CDR3 contains 14 residues. In germline, CDR1 is SQVTM, CDR2 ANQGSEA. The gene calls are TRBV29-1 and TRBJ2-3. The sample consisted of blood T cells: a sorted CD56 or NKG2C T cell subset, CD4+ or CD8+ T cells, or bulk PBMC T cells (not recorded which). This TCR was sampled from a man aged 18 to 70 in good health. CDR3 amino acids: CSVVFGSMSDTQYF.